This TCR beta chain comes out of a study of a mutant IDH1 vaccine in newly diagnosed glioma. The time point was: baseline, week 1 (first vaccination visit). Treatment: pre-vaccination baseline after standard-of-care therapy. Profiling relied on immunoSEQ multiplex PCR, and the TCRdb table lists in-frame clones only, not all of them. The table shows roughly 84,000 clones, with over 75% occurring only once. V was shortened by 1 base and J by 7 bases, with 13 bases between the two germline ends. The CDR3 consists of 15 residues. Germline V gene lookup returns CDR1 MNHEY and CDR2 SVGAGI. This clone has just one count.

Material: PBMCs, obtained from a glioma patient treated with radiotherapy, temozolomide or both. This sequence was found in a man between 40 and 49 years old with glioma. Some clones in this sample may be carry-over from other donors' samples. The chain links TRBV6-5 to TRBJ2-2; tentatively, D is TRBD1 (6 bases). The DNA of the CDR3 is TGTGCCAGCAGTTACTGGTGGGGGCAGGGCGGGGAGCTGTTTTTT. Protein sequence: CASSYWWGQGGELFF.